This T cell receptor (beta chain) is drawn from a study of regulatory T cells in long-lasting Graves disease. Indicated time point: newly diagnosed GD, antithyroid drugs for less than 3 months. The TCR library was made from RNA extracted from PBMCs. This clonotype was seen repeatedly, ten times or more. V lost 3 bases and J lost 7, with 9 bases in between. Germline loops: CDR1 SGHAT, CDR2 FQNNGV. The CDR3 contains 13 residues. HTBI primers from iRepertoire and Arm-PCR of CDR3 regions yielded the TCR beta libraries. In TCRdb, the multiplex PCR reads were re-called with MiXCR into one record per CDR3 protein. Of a few hundred thousand distinct CDR3 sequences in the sample, over 9.5% were seen once. These same records also appear under a second study, on T cells in Graves' hyperthyroidism and ophthalmopathy.

This material consisted of peripheral blood mononuclear cells (PBMCs), taken at new diagnosis, from a patient treated with antithyroid drugs. This sequence was found in a woman between 18 and 30 years old with Graves disease. The chain combines TRBV11-2 with TRBJ2-2, with no clear D. CDR3: CASSFGPGGELFF. The CDR3 nucleotides read TGTGCCAGCAGCTTCGGCCCCGGCGGGGAGCTGTTTTTT. Based on the CDR3 plus reference TRBV11-2 and TRBJ2-2, the full variable domain is EAGVAQSPRYKIIEKRQSVAFWCNPISGHATLYWYQQILGQGPKLLIQFQNNGVVDDSQLPKDRFSAERLKGVDSTLKIQPAKLEDSAVYLCASSFGPGGELFFGEGSRLTVL.